This T cell receptor (beta chain) emerged from a study of cytomegalovirus exposure and HLA in healthy donors. Study results and limitations: Overall, around 160 TCR beta chains were annotated as cytomegalovirus-associated.

The CDR3 is 17 amino acids. V lost 5 bases, J lost 6 bases, and 8 bases stayed unmatched. Germline V lookup: CDR1 SGHTA, CDR2 FQGNSA. As for this clone: Antigen specificity is unknown.

13 Jbeta primers and 60 Vbeta primers were used for the PCR. The protocol was immunoSEQ multiplex PCR, while the TCRdb copy is restricted to in-frame clones and leaves out a portion. Of roughly 150,000 clones detected, 65% to 85% appear once; the ten largest clones hold 7%. This chain joins TRBV7-2 and TRBJ2-3; 16 bases map to TRBD2. The source is a woman aged 35 to 49 in good health and CMV-seropositive. The sequencing input was PBMCs. The CDR3 loop reads CASSHGTSGGAGDTQYF. As DNA, the CDR3 is TGTGCCAGCAGCCACGGGACTAGCGGGGGGGCCGGGGATACGCAGTATTTT.